The clone carrying this TCR beta chain was detected only once. Some clones are missing from TCRdb's copy, which holds only in-frame ones; the method was immunoSEQ multiplex PCR. The repertoire consists of around 50,000 clones, with approximately 95% occurring once and the leading ten covering under 0.45%. This specimen belongs to a study of technical replicates of blood from a few donors. Germline CDR1 SGHRS, CDR2 YFSETQ. CDR3 length: 15 residues. Trimming at V came to 0 bases and at J to 7 bases, leaving 8 bases not matched to a gene. The origin of this receptor is a human donor in good health. Material for sequencing was T cells isolated from PBMCs. The V gene is TRBV5-1, the J gene TRBJ2-7, with 9 bases identical to TRBD2. CDR3 loop: CASSLGASGVGEQYF. The DNA for the CDR3 is TGCGCCAGCAGCTTGGGCGCTAGCGGGGTGGGGGAGCAGTACTTC. The full variable domain, in which reference TRBV5-1 and TRBJ2-7 provide the parts outside the CDR3, is KAGVTQTPRYLIKTRGQQVTLSCSPISGHRSVSWYQQTPGQGLQFLFEYFSETQRNKGNFPGRFSGRQFSNSRSEMNVSTLELGDSALYLCASSLGASGVGEQYFGPGTRLTVT.